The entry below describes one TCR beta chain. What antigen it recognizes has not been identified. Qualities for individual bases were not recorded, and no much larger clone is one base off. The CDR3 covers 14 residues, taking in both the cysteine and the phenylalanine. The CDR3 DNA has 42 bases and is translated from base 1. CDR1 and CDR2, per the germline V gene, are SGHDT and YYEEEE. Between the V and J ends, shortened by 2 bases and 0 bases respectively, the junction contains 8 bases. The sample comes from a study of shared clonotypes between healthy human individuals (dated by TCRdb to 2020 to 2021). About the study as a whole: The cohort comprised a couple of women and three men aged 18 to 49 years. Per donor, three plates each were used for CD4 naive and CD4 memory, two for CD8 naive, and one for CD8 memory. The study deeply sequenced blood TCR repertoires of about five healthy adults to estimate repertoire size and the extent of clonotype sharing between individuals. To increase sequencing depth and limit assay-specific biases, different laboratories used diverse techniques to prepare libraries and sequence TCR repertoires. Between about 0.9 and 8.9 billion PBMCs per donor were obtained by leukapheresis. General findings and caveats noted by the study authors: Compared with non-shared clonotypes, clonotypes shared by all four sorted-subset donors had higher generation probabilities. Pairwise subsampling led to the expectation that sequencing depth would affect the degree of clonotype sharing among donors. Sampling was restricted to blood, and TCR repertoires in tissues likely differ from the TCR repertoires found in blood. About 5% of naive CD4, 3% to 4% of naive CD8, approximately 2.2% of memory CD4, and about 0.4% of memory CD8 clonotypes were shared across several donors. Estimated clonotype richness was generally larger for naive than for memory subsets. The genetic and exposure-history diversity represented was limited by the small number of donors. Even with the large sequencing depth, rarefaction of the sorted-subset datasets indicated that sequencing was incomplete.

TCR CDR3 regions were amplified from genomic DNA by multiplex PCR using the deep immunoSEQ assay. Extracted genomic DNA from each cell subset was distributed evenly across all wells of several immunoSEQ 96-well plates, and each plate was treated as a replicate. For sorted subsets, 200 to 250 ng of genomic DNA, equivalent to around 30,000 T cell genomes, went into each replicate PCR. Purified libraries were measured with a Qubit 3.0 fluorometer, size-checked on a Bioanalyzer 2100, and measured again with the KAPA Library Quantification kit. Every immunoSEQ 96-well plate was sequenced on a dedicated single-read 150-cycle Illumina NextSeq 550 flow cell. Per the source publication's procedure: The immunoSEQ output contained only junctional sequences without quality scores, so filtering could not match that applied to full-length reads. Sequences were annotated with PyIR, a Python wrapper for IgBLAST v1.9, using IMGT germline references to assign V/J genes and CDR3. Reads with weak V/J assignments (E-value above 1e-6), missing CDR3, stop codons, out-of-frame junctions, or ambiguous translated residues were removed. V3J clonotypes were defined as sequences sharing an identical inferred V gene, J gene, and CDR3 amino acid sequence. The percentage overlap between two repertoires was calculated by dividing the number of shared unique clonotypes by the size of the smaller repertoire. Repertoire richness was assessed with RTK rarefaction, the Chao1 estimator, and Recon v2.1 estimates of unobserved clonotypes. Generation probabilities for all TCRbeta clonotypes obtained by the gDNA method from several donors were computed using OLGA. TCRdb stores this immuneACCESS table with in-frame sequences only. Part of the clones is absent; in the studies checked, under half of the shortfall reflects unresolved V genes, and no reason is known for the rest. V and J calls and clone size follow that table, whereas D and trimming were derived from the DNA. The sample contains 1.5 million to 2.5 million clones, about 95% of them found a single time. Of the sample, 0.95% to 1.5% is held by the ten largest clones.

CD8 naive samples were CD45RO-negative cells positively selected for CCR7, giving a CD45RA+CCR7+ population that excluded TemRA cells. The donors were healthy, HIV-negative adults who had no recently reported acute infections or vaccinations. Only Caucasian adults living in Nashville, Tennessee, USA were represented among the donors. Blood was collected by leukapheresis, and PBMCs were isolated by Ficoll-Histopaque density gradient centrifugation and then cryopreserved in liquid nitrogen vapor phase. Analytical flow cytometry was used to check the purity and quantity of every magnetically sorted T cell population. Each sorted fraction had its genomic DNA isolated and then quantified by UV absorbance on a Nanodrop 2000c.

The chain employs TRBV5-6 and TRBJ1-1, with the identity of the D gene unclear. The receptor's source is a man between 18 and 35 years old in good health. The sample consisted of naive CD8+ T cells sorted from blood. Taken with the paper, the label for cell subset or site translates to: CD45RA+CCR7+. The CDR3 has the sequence CASSFGNLNTEAFF. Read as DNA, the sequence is TGTGCCAGCAGCTTCGGCAATTTGAACACTGAAGCTTTCTTT.